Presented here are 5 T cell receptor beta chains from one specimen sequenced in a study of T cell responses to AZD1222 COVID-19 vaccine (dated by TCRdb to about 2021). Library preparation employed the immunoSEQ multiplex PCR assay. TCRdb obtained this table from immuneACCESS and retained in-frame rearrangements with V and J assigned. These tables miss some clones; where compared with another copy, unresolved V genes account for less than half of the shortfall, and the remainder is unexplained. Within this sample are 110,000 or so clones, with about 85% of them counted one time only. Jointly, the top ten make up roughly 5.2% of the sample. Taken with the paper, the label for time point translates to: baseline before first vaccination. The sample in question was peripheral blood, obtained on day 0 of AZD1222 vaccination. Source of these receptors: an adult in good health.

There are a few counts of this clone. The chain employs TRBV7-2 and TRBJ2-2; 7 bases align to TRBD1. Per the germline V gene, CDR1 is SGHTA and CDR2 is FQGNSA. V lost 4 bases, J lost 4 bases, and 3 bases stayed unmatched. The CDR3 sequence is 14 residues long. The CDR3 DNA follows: TGTGCCAGCAGCTGGGGACAGCGCACCGGGGAGCTGTTTTTT. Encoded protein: CASSWGQRTGELFF.

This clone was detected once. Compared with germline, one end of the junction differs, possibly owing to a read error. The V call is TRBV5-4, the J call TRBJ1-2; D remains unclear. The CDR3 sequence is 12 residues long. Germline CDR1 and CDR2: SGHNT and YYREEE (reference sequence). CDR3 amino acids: CAISRENYGYTF. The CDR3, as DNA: TGTGCCATCAGCCGAGAAAACTATGGCTACACCTTC. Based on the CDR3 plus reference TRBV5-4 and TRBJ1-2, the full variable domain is ETGVTQSPTHLIKTRGQQVTLRCSSQSGHNTVSWYQQALGQGPQFIFQYYREEENGRGNFPPRFSGLQFPNYSSELNVNALELDDSALYLCAISRENYGYTFGSGTRLTVV.

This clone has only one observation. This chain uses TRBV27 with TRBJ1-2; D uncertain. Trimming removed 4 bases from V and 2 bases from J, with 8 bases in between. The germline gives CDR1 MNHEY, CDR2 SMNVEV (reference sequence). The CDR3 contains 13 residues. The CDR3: CASSSGRNYGYTF. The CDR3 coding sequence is TGTGCCAGCAGTTCGGGCAGGAACTATGGCTACACCTTC.

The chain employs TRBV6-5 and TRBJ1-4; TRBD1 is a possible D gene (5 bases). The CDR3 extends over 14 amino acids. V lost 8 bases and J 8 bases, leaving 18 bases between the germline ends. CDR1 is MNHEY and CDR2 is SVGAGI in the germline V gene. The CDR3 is CASGARQLAEKLFF. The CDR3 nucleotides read TGTGCCAGCGGGGCGCGGCAGCTTGCGGAAAAACTGTTTTTT.

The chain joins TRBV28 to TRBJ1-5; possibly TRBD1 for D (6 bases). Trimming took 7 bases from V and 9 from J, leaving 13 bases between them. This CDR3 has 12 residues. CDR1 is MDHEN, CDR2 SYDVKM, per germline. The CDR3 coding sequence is TGTGCCAGCAACGAACGGGGGCGGCCCCAGCATTTT. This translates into CASNERGRPQHF.